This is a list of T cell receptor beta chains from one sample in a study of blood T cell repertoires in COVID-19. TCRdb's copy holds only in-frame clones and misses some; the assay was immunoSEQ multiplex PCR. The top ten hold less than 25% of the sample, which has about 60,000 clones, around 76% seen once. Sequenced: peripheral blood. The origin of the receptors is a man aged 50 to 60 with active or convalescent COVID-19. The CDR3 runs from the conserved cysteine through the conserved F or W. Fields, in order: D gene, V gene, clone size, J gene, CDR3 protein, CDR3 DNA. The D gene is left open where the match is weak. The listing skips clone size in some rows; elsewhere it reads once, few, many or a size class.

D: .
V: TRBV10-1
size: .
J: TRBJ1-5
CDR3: CASPEFRAGLDQPQHF
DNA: TGCGCCAGTCCCGAGTTTCGGGCGGGGCTAGATCAGCCCCAGCATTTT

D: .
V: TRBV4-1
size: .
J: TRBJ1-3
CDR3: CASSQEFGGQSGNTIYF
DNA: TGCGCCAGCAGCCAAGAATTCGGAGGGCAGTCTGGAAACACCATATATTTT

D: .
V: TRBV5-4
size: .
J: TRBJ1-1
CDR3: CASSLGGPGGGLGTEAFF
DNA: TGTGCCAGCAGCTTGGGGGGTCCCGGCGGGGGCTTAGGCACTGAAGCTTTCTTT

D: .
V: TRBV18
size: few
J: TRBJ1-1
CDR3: CASSPEGPGAEAFF
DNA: TGTGCCAGCTCACCCGAGGGACCGGGAGCTGAAGCTTTCTTT

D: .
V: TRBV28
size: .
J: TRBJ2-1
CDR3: CASSQSQITTQQFF
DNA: TGTGCCAGCAGCCAAAGCCAGATAACTACCCAGCAGTTCTTC

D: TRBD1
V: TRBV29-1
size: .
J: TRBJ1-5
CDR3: CSVVQGDGRQPQHF
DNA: TGCAGCGTTGTTCAGGGGGATGGAAGGCAGCCCCAGCATTTT

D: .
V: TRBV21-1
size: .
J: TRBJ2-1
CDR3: CASSKGTSGSSYNEQFF
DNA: TGTGCCAGCAGCAAGGGGACTAGCGGGAGTTCCTACAATGAGCAGTTCTTC

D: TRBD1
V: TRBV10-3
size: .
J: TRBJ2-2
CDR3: CAIRSQGAPTGELFF
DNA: TGTGCCATCAGGTCACAGGGGGCCCCCACCGGGGAGCTGTTTTTT

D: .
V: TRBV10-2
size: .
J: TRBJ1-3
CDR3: CASSQESSGNTIYF
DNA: TGCGCCAGTTCACAGGAGAGCTCTGGAAACACCATATATTTT

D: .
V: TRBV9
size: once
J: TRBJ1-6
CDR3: CASSRGGDSPLHF
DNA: TGTGCCAGCAGTCGGGGCGGGGATTCACCCCTCCACTTT

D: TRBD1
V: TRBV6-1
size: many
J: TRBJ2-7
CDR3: CASSDTGTGLHEQYF
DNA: TGTGCCAGCAGTGACACCGGGACAGGGCTCCACGAGCAGTACTTC

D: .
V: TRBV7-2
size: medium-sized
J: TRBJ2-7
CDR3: CASSLLGLENEQYF
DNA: TGTGCCAGCAGCTTACTGGGCTTAGAAAACGAGCAGTACTTC

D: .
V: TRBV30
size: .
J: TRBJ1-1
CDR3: CAWSGGNTEAFF
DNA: TGTGCCTGGAGTGGCGGAAACACTGAAGCTTTCTTT

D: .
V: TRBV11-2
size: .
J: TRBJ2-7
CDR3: CASSLGLTYEQYF
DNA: TGTGCCAGCAGCTTAGGACTTACCTACGAGCAGTACTTC

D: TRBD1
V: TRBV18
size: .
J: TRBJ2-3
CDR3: CASSPPGQGIDTQYF
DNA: TGTGCCAGCTCACCTCCGGGACAGGGGATAGATACGCAGTATTTT

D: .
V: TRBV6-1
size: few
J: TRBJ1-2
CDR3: CASSEGASPYGYTF
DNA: TGTGCCAGCAGTGAAGGGGCCAGCCCCTATGGCTACACCTTC

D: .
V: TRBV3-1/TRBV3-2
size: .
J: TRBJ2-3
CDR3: CASSQVQGKDTQYF
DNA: TGTGCCAGCAGCCAAGTCCAGGGGAAGGATACGCAGTATTTT

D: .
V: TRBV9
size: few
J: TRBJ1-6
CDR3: CASSVAQGGGERSPLHF
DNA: TGTGCCAGCAGCGTAGCGCAGGGTGGTGGGGAACGGTCACCCCTCCACTTT

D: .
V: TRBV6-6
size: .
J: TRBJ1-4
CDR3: CASSYGPFEEKLFF
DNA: TGTGCCAGCAGTTATGGGCCCTTCGAGGAAAAACTGTTTTTT

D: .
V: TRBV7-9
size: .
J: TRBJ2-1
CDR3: CASSQTYNEQFF
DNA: TGTGCCAGCAGCCAGACCTACAATGAGCAGTTCTTC

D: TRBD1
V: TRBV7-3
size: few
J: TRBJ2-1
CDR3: CASSRGLPENEQFF
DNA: TGTGCCAGCAGCAGGGGGCTACCAGAGAATGAGCAGTTCTTC

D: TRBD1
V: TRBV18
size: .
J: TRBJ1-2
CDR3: CASSYTGELFGYTF
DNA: TGTGCCAGCTCGTACACAGGGGAATTATTTGGCTACACCTTC

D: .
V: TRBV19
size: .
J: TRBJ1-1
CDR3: CASTSGMNTEAFF
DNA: TGTGCCAGTACGAGCGGAATGAACACTGAAGCTTTCTTT

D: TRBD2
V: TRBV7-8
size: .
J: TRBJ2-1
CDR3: CASSFLAGAIYNEQFF
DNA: TGTGCCAGCAGCTTTCTTGCGGGAGCGATTTACAATGAGCAGTTCTTC

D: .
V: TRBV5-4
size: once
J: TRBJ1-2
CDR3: CASSFSGFHLVGYTF
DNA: TGTGCCAGCAGCTTTTCGGGGTTCCATCTCGTGGGCTACACCTTC

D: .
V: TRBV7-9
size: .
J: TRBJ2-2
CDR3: CASSPHSGGTGELFF
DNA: TGTGCCAGCAGCCCCCACTCAGGTGGTACCGGGGAGCTGTTTTTT

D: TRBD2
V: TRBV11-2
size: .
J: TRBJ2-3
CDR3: CASSLAGGPLSQYF
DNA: TGTGCCAGCAGCTTAGCGGGGGGGCCCCTCTCGCAGTATTTT

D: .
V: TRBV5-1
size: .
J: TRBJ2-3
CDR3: CASSLDTVDTQYF
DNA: TGCGCCAGCAGCTTGGATACGGTAGATACGCAGTATTTT

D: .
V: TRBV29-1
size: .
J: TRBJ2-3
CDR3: CSVEQGRTSTDTQYF
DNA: TGCAGCGTTGAGCAGGGCCGAACTAGCACAGATACGCAGTATTTT

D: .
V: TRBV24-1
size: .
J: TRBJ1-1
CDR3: CATSDLEREGVWNTEAFF
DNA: TGTGCCACCAGTGATTTGGAGCGAGAGGGGGTATGGAACACTGAAGCTTTCTTT

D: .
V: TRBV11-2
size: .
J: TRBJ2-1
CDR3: CASSLVPASGEQFF
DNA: TGTGCCAGCAGCTTAGTCCCAGCGTCGGGTGAGCAGTTCTTC

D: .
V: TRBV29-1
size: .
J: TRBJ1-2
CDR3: CSVPTDWRPTGDGYTF
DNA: TGCAGCGTTCCAACTGACTGGCGGCCCACGGGAGATGGCTACACCTTC

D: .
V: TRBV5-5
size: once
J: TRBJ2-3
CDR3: CASSPRASADTQYF
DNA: TGTGCCAGCAGCCCCAGGGCTTCCGCAGATACGCAGTATTTT

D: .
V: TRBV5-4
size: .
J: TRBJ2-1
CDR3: CASSYYNEQFF
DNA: TGTGCCAGCTCTTACTACAATGAGCAGTTCTTC

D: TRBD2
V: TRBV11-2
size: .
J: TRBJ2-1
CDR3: CASSFGTSFDEQFF
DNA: TGTGCCAGCAGCTTCGGGACTAGTTTCGATGAGCAGTTCTTC

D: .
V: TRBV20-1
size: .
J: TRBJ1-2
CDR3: CSASQRGARRYTF
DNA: TGCAGTGCTAGTCAAAGGGGTGCACGTCGCTACACCTTC

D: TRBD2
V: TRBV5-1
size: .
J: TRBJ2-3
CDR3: CASSLGRGLATLYYTDTQYF
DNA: TGCGCCAGCAGCTTGGGCCGGGGACTAGCAACGTTATACTACACAGATACGCAGTATTTT

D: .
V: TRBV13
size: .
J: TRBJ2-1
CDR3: CATRTSSRRNEQFF
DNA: TGTGCCACCAGAACTAGTTCCCGGCGTAATGAGCAGTTCTTC

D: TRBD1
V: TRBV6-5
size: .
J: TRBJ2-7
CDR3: CASSYSMTGVAEQYF
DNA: TGTGCCAGCAGTTACTCGATGACAGGGGTCGCCGAGCAGTACTTC

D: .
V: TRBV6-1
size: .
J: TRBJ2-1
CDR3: CASREGQPYNEQFF
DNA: TGTGCCAGCAGGGAAGGACAGCCTTACAATGAGCAGTTCTTC

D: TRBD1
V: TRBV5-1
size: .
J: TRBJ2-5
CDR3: CASSRGQGGETQYF
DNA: TGCGCCAGCAGCCGCGGACAGGGTGGTGAGACCCAGTACTTC

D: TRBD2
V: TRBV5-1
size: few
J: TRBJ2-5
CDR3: CASSSTSGSSTQYF
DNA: TGCGCCAGCAGCTCGACTAGCGGTTCCTCCACCCAGTACTTC

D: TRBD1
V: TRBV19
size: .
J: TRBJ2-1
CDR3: CASSILDRASGEQFF
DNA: TGTGCCAGTAGTATACTGGACAGGGCGTCTGGTGAGCAGTTCTTC

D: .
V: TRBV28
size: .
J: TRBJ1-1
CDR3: CASSPGTHNTEAFF
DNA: TGTGCCAGCAGTCCCGGGACACACAACACTGAAGCTTTCTTT

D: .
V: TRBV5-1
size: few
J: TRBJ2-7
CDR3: CASSLFRGVDEQYF
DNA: TGCGCCAGCAGCTTGTTCCGGGGAGTCGACGAGCAGTACTTC

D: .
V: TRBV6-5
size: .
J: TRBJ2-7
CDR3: CASSYGQVLYEQYF
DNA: TGTGCCAGCAGTTACGGCCAGGTGCTCTACGAGCAGTACTTC

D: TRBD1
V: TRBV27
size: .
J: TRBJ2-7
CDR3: CASSSTGGSYEQYF
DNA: TGTGCCAGCAGTTCGACAGGGGGATCCTACGAGCAGTACTTC